This record concerns one TCR beta chain sequence. Antigen: not known. CDR3 length equals 12 residues. The V gene lost 6 bases and the J gene lost 7 bases, with 13 bases spanning the gap. The record originates from a study of T cells in Graves' hyperthyroidism and ophthalmopathy. The study, taken as a whole, reports: Prediction of ophthalmopathy progression came a median roughly 6.4 months pre-onset.

Authors of the study amplified TCR beta CDR3 regions from RNA transcripts. The study used the HTBI primer set for a first-round RT-PCR of the TCR CDR3. TCRdb reprocessed the multiplex PCR reads with MiXCR, giving one entry per CDR3 protein. The sample holds 600,000 to 700,000 distinct CDR3 sequences, roughly 15% seen once. This chain joins TRBV12-3 or TRBV12-4 and TRBJ2-7; no definite D call. This sequence was found in a woman in her thirties or forties with Graves' ophthalmopathy. Sample: blood. The CDR3 nucleotides are TGTGCCAGCAGCCGCGACACCTGGGAGCAGTACTTC. Its protein product is CASSRDTWEQYF.